This TCR beta chain emerged from a study of blood T cell repertoires in COVID-19. The germline CDR1 and CDR2 sequences are SNHLY and FYNNEI. V trimming: 3 bases; J trimming: 7 bases; junction bases outside the gene matches: 5. The length of the CDR3 is 14 residues. The table came from immunoSEQ multiplex PCR; TCRdb's copy has only in-frame clones and leaves some out. The data show 150,000 to 200,000 clones, about 85% seen once. The sequence came from an elderly woman in a cohort sampled during active or convalescent COVID-19. The sample was peripheral blood. The V and J genes are TRBV2 and TRBJ2-2, with 7 bases matching TRBD1. CDR3 protein: CASSETGPYGELFF. CDR3 bases: TGTGCCAGCAGTGAGACAGGGCCTTACGGGGAGCTGTTTTTT.